Sequencing of this T cell receptor (beta chain) was carried out in a study of radiotherapy plus CTLA-4 blockade in lung cancer. Points from the study as a whole: Clones derived from tumor TCRs expanded in blood after radiotherapy plus ipilimumab.

The CDR3 has 17 amino acids. V lost 0 bases to trimming and J lost 3 bases, with 15 bases between them. Germline V gene data show CDR1 as LGHNA and CDR2 as YNFKEQ. Note on this clone: Its target is not known.

Assay used: immunoSEQ multiplex PCR; TCRdb lists only in-frame clones, some missing. The sample yields 50,000 to 85,000 clones, around 83% seen once. The TCR comes from a human donor with non-small cell lung cancer who had a partial response to radiotherapy plus ipilimumab. This specimen was peripheral blood, taken from a patient treated with radiotherapy plus ipilimumab. This rearrangement joins TRBV4-2 to TRBJ1-3, with unresolved D. This CDR3 reads CASSQDLGERGGNTIYF. CDR3 nucleotides: TGTGCCAGCAGCCAAGATCTCGGGGAGAGAGGTGGAAACACCATATATTTT.